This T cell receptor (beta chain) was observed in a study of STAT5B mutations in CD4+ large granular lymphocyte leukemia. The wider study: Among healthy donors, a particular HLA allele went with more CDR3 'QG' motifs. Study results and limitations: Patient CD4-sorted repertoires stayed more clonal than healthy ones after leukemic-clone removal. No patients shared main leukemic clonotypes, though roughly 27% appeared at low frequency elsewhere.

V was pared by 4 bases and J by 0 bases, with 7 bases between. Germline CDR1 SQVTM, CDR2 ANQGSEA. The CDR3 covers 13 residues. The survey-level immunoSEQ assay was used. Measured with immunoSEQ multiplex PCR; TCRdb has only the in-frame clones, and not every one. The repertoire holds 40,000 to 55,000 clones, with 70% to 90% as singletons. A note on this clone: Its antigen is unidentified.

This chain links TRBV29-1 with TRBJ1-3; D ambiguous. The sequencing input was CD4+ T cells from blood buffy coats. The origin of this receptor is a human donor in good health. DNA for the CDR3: TGCAGCGTTGGAATAGTCTCTGGAAACACCATATATTTT. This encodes CSVGIVSGNTIYF. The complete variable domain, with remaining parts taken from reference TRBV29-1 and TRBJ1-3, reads SAVISQKPSRDICQRGTSLTIQCQVDSQVTMMFWYRQQPGQSLTLIATANQGSEATYESGFVIDKFPISRPNLTFSTLTVSNMSPEDSSIYLCSVGIVSGNTIYFGEGSWLTVV.